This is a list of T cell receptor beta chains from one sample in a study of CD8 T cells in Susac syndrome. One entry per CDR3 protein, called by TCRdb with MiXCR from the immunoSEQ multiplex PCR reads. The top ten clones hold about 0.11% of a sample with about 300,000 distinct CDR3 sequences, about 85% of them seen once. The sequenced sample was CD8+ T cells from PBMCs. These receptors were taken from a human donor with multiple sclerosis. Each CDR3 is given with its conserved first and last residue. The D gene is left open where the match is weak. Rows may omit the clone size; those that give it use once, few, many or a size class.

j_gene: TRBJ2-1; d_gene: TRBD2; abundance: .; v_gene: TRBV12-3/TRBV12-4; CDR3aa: CASSSALAGLLYNEQFF; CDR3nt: TGTGCCAGCAGTTCCGCACTAGCGGGGTTACTTTACAATGAGCAGTTCTTC
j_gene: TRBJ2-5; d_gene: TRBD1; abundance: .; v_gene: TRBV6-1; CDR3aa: CASRDRGLQETQYF; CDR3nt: TGTGCCAGCAGGGACAGGGGACTACAAGAGACCCAGTACTTC
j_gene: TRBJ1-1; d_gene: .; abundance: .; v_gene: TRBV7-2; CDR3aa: CASSLKGQANTEAFF; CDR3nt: TGTGCCAGCAGCTTAAAGGGGCAGGCGAACACTGAAGCTTTCTTT
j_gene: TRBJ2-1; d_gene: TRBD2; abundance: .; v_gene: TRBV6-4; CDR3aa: CASSESVGGGAYNEQFF; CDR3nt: TGTGCCAGCAGTGAGTCTGTGGGCGGGGGGGCCTACAATGAGCAGTTCTTC
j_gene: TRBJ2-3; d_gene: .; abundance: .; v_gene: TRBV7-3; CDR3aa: CASSSSQRTHPDTQYF; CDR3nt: TGTGCCAGCAGCTCGTCTCAGCGGACGCACCCAGATACGCAGTATTTT
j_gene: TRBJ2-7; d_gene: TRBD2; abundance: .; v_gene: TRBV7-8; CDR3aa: CASSLGALAVIGYEQYF; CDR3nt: TGTGCCAGCAGCTTAGGGGCTCTAGCGGTAATAGGCTACGAGCAGTACTTC
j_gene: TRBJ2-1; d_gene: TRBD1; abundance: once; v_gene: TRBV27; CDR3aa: CASSLAAGQEVLASSYNEQFF; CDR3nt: TGTGCCAGCAGCCTCGCGGCGGGACAGGAGGTGCTAGCGAGCTCCTACAATGAGCAGTTCTTC
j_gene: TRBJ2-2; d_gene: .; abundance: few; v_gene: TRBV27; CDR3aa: CASSAGRYTGELFF; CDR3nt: TGTGCCAGCAGTGCCGGGAGATACACCGGGGAGCTGTTTTTT
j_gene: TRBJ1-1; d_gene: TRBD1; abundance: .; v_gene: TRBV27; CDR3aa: CASSPRTGVDTEAFF; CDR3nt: TGTGCCAGCAGTCCCCGGACAGGGGTTGACACTGAAGCTTTCTTT
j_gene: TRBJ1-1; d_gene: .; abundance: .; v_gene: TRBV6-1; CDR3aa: CASIQGRQLNTEAFF; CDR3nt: TGTGCCAGCATCCAAGGGAGGCAGTTGAACACTGAAGCTTTCTTT
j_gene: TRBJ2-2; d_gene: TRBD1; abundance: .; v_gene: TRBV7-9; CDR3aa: CASSFQGDTGELFF; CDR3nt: TGTGCCAGCAGCTTCCAGGGGGACACCGGGGAGCTGTTTTTT
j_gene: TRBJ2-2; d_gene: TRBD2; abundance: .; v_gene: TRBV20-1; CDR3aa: CSATTTSSGSKSGELFF; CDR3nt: TGCAGTGCTACGACCACCTCTAGCGGGAGTAAATCCGGGGAGCTGTTTTTT
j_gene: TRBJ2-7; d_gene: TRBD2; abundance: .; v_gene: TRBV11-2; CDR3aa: CASSFPAGGRSYEQYF; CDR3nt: TGTGCCAGCAGCTTTCCGGCGGGAGGCCGCTCCTACGAGCAGTACTTC
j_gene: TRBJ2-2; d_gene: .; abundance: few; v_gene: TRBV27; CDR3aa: CASSLGGPGELFF; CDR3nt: TGTGCCAGCAGTTTGGGCGGGCCCGGGGAGCTGTTTTTT
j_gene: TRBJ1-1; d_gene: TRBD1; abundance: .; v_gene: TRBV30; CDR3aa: CAWSVTGSTEAFF; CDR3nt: TGTGCCTGGAGTGTGACAGGGAGTACTGAAGCTTTCTTT
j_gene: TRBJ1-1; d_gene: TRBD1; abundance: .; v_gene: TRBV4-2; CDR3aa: CASSQAGTGFTEAFF; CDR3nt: TGTGCCAGCAGCCAAGCCGGGACAGGGTTCACTGAAGCTTTCTTT
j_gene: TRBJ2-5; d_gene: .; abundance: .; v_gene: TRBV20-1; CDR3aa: CSARPAQYF; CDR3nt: TGCAGTGCTAGGCCGGCCCAGTACTTC
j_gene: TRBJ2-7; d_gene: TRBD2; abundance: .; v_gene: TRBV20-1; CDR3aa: CSAPPSGSYEQYF; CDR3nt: TGCAGTGCCCCACCTAGCGGATCCTACGAGCAGTACTTC
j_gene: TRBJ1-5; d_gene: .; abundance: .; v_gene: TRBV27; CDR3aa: CASSLKLGQPQHF; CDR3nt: TGTGCCAGCAGTTTGAAGCTGGGGCAGCCCCAGCATTTT
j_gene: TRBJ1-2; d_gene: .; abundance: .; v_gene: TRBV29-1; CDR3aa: CSVENREKNYGYTF; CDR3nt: TGCAGCGTTGAAAACAGGGAAAAAAACTATGGCTACACCTTC
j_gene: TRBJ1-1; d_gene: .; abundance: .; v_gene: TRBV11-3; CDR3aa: CASSLDGGPPEAFF; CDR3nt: TGTGCCAGCAGCTTAGACGGGGGGCCCCCTGAAGCTTTCTTT
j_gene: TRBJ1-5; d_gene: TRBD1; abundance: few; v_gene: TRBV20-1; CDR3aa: CSAKNRGGNQPQHF; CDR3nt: TGCAGTGCAAAGAACAGGGGAGGCAATCAGCCCCAGCATTTT
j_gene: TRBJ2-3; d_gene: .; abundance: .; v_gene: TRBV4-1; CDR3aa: CASSQAAGIGTDTQYF; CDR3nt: TGCGCCAGCAGCCAAGCGGCGGGAATTGGCACAGATACGCAGTATTTT
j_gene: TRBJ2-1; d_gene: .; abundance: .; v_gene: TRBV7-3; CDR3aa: CASSLKAVPYNEQFF; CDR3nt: TGTGCCAGCAGCCTAAAAGCGGTACCCTACAATGAGCAGTTCTTC
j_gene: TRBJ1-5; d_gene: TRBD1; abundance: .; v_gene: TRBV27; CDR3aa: CASSRRQGKPQHF; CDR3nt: TGTGCCAGCAGTCGCCGACAGGGAAAGCCCCAGCATTTT
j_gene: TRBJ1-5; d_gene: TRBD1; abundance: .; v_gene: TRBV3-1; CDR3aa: CASSEDRGGPQHF; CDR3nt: TGTGCCAGCAGCGAAGACAGGGGCGGACCCCAGCATTTT
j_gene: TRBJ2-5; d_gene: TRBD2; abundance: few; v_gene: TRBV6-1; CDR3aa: CASRTGLAGVETQYF; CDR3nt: TGTGCCAGCAGAACAGGACTAGCGGGAGTAGAGACCCAGTACTTC
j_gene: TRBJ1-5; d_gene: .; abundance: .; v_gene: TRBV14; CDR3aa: CASSQSGLGSNQPQHF; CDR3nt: TGTGCCAGCAGCCAATCAGGGCTGGGTAGCAATCAGCCCCAGCATTTT
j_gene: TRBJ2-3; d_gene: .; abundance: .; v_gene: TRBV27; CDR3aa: CASRPVLARYTDTQYF; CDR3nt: TGTGCCAGCAGGCCCGTACTAGCTCGGTACACAGATACGCAGTATTTT
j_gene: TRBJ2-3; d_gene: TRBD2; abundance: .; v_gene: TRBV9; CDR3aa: CASSVAGGKPDTQYF; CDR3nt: TGTGCCAGCAGCGTAGCGGGAGGGAAGCCAGATACGCAGTATTTT
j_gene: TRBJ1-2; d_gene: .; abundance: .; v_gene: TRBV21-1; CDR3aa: CASSPQDSGYGYTF; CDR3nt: TGTGCCAGCAGCCCCCAGGACAGCGGCTATGGCTACACCTTC
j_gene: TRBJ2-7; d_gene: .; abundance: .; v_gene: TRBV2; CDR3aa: CASSDETYEQYF; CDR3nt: TGTGCCAGCAGTGACGAAACCTACGAGCAGTACTTC
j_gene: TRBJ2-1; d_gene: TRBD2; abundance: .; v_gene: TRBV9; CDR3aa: CASSVLPGLAGGRNEQFF; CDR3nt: TGTGCCAGCAGCGTGCTCCCGGGACTAGCGGGAGGGCGTAATGAGCAGTTCTTC
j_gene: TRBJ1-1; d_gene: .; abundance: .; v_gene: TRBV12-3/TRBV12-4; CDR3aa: CASSSSSPRSREAFF; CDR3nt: TGTGCCAGCAGTTCCAGTTCCCCCAGGTCCCGTGAGGCTTTCTTT
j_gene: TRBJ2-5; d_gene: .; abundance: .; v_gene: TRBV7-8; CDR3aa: CASLGVSRSLEETQYF; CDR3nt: TGTGCCAGCCTAGGAGTCTCGAGGTCTTTGGAAGAGACCCAGTACTTC
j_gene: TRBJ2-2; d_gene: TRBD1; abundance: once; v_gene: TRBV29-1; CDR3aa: CSVYRGGELFF; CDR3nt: TGCAGCGTCTACAGGGGCGGGGAGCTGTTTTTT
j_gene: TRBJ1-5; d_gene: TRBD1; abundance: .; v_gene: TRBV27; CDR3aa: CASSPDRRNQPQHF; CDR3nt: TGTGCCAGCAGTCCGGACAGGCGAAATCAGCCCCAGCATTTT
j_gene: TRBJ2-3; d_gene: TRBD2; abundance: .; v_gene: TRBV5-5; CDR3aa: CASSFGLAHTDTQYF; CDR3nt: TGTGCCAGCAGCTTTGGACTAGCCCACACAGATACGCAGTATTTT
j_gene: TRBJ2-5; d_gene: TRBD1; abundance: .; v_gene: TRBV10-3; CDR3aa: CAVTPSGTVETQYF; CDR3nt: TGTGCCGTTACCCCGTCCGGGACAGTCGAGACCCAGTACTTC